Below are 19 T cell receptor beta chains sequenced from a single sample in a study of T cell responses to AZD1222 COVID-19 vaccine. The method was immunoSEQ multiplex PCR; TCRdb's version includes in-frame clones alone and lacks a portion of them. The repertoire holds 95,000 to 150,000 clones, approximately 88% seen once, with over 4.5% in the top ten. The sequencing here drew on peripheral blood, taken on day 0 of AZD1222 vaccination. These receptors came from an adult in good health.

The V and J genes are TRBV18 and TRBJ2-2, with D possibly matching TRBD1 (5 bases). The length of the CDR3 is 16 residues. Germline V gene sequence: CDR1 KGHSH, CDR2 LQKENI. Trimming pared 5 bases from V and 4 bases from J, leaving 17 bases between. For the CDR3, the DNA is TGTGCCAGCTCATCCCGATCAGGGTCGGGCACCGGGGAGCTGTTTTTT. This codes for CASSSRSGSGTGELFF. Complete variable domain (other parts from reference TRBV18 and TRBJ2-2): NAGVMQNPRHLVRRRGQEARLRCSPMKGHSHVYWYRQLPEEGLKFMVYLQKENIIDESGMPKERFSAEFPKEGPSILRIQQVVRGDSAAYFCASSSRSGSGTGELFFGEGSRLTVL.

The rearrangement uses TRBV7-9 and TRBJ1-5; D is perhaps TRBD1 (5 bases). Germline V gene data show CDR1 as SEHNR and CDR2 as FQNEAQ (reference sequence). Trimming removed 3 bases from V and 5 bases from J, with 17 bases in between. CDR3 size: 16 residues. The CDR3 protein is CASSLGLGVEDQPQHF. The CDR3, as DNA: TGTGCCAGCAGCTTGGGTCTAGGGGTCGAGGATCAGCCCCAGCATTTT.

This clone was counted a single time. For the CDR3, the DNA is TGCAGCGTTGATCCAGGCACTGAAGCTTTCTTT. Its translation: CSVDPGTEAFF. V and J are TRBV29-1 and TRBJ1-1; D gene ambiguous. Per germline, CDR1 SQVTM and CDR2 ANQGSEA. The CDR3 is made up of 11 amino acids. V was clipped by 3 bases and J by 4 bases, with 6 bases between them.

This chain connects TRBV6-5 to TRBJ1-4; no reliable D call. The CDR3 spans 16 residues. Germline V CDR1 and CDR2: MNHEY, SVGAGI. V was shortened by 0 bases and J by 3 bases, with 11 bases between the two germline ends. CDR3 coding DNA: TGTGCCAGCAGTTACTCGGCGGAAACTTCTAATGAAAAACTGTTTTTT. It specifies CASSYSAETSNEKLFF.

The chain has TRBV7-2 and TRBJ2-3; D is tentatively TRBD1 or TRBD2 (5 bases each). V was cut by 8 bases and J by 4 bases, with 13 bases left in between. Germline V gene data show CDR1 as SGHTA and CDR2 as FQGNSA. The CDR3 covers 13 residues. The CDR3 sequence is CASGGRGADTQYF. The CDR3 DNA is TGTGCCAGCGGGGGAAGGGGTGCAGATACGCAGTATTTT.

This clone was seen a few times. The junction and the germline gene differ at one end; a read error may be behind it. This rearrangement joins TRBV6-1 to TRBJ1-2; possibly TRBD1 for D (5 bases). This CDR3 is built from 11 residues. CDR1 is MNHNS, CDR2 SASEGT, per germline. In DNA form, the CDR3 reads TGTGCCAGCAGTGATGGGGCTCCAGCTTACTTC. Its translation is CASSDGAPAYF.

V gene TRBV6-5 combines with J gene TRBJ1-1; a weak D match, TRBD1 (5 bases). The germline V gene encodes CDR1 MNHEY and CDR2 SVGAGI. This CDR3 spans 13 amino acids. V gave up 6 bases and J gave up 7 bases, with 15 bases separating them. CDR3 sequence: CASRGMARDEAFF. CDR3 coding DNA: TGTGCCAGCAGGGGAATGGCCAGGGATGAAGCTTTCTTT.

The rearrangement uses TRBV18 and TRBJ2-3, with 12 bases that match TRBD2. V shed 3 bases, J shed 2 bases, and the junction held 6 bases outside the gene matches. Germline V gives CDR1 KGHSH, CDR2 LQKENI. The CDR3 length is 17 residues. In nucleotides, the CDR3 is TGTGCCAGCTCACCCCCACTAGCGGGGGGCCTCACAGATACGCAGTATTTT. This codes for CASSPPLAGGLTDTQYF. Complete variable domain (other parts from reference TRBV18 and TRBJ2-3): NAGVMQNPRHLVRRRGQEARLRCSPMKGHSHVYWYRQLPEEGLKFMVYLQKENIIDESGMPKERFSAEFPKEGPSILRIQQVVRGDSAAYFCASSPPLAGGLTDTQYFGPGTRLTVL.

This chain joins TRBV6-2 or TRBV6-3 and TRBJ2-3, with 9 bases that match TRBD2. Trimming cost V 0 bases and J 1 base; bases outside gene matches: 14. This CDR3 has 20 amino acids. Germline CDR1 is MNHEY and CDR2 is SVGEGT. The CDR3: CASSYSTESGGNPRTDTQYF. As DNA, the CDR3 is TGTGCCAGCAGTTACTCAACGGAAAGCGGGGGGAACCCCCGCACAGATACGCAGTATTTT.

The V call is TRBV7-3, the J call TRBJ2-3; TRBD2 agrees at 8 bases. The germline V gene has CDR1 SGHTA and CDR2 FQGTGA. Trimming cost V 5 bases and J 3 bases; bases outside gene matches: 7. The CDR3 spans 15 residues. The CDR3 reads CASSLAGGSTDTQYF. In DNA form, the CDR3 reads TGTGCCAGCAGCCTCGCGGGGGGTTCTACAGATACGCAGTATTTT. Combining the CDR3 with reference TRBV7-3 and TRBJ2-3 gives the whole variable domain GAGVSQTPSNKVTEKGKYVELRCDPISGHTALYWYRQSLGQGPEFLIYFQGTGAADDSGLPNDRFFAVRPEGSVSTLKIQRTERGDSAVYLCASSLAGGSTDTQYFGPGTRLTVL.

V gene TRBV9 combines with J gene TRBJ2-3; weak D call: TRBD2 (6 bases). Trimming cost V 2 bases and J 4 bases, with 11 bases left between them. Germline V gene sequence: CDR1 SGDLS, CDR2 YYNGEE. The CDR3 has 14 amino acids. The CDR3 coding sequence is TGTGCCAGCAGCGTTCGACTAGACGCAGATACGCAGTATTTT. It is translated as CASSVRLDADTQYF.

In its sample, this clone was seen once. The CDR3 bases are TGTGCCAGCAGCTTAGAGGGGCAAGCCACCGGGGAGCTGTTTTTT. The encoded protein is CASSLEGQATGELFF. The genes are TRBV11-1 and TRBJ2-2; tentative D call: TRBD1 (5 bases). Trimming cost V 1 base and J 4 bases, with 10 bases left between them. The CDR3 extends over 15 amino acids. Germline CDR1 SGHAT, CDR2 FQDESV (reference sequence). Full variable domain (rest looked up from reference TRBV11-1 and TRBJ2-2): EAEVAQSPRYKITEKSQAVAFWCDPISGHATLYWYRQILGQGPELLVQFQDESVVDDSQLPKDRFSAERLKGVDSTLKIQPAELGDSAMYLCASSLEGQATGELFFGEGSRLTVL.

CDR3 in DNA: TGTGCCAGCAGACCACGGGAGAGGCGGAATTCACCCCTCCACTTT. Translation: CASRPRERRNSPLHF. V and J are TRBV6-6 and TRBJ1-6; unclear D gene. CDR3 length: 15 residues. Germline V gene lookup returns CDR1 MNHNY and CDR2 SVGAGI (reference sequence). V was cut by 6 bases and J by 7 bases, with 16 bases left in between.

In its sample, this clone was seen many times. The J gene is TRBJ1-5, the V gene TRBV19, with 9 positions matching TRBD1. This CDR3 is 15 amino acids long. Germline loops: CDR1 LNHDA, CDR2 SQIVND (reference sequence). V shed 5 bases, J shed 4 bases, and the junction held 6 bases outside the gene matches. CDR3 sequence (DNA): TGTGCCAGTAGTTTATACGGACAGGGGAATCAGCCCCAGCATTTT. The encoded protein is CASSLYGQGNQPQHF.

This rearrangement joins TRBV2 to TRBJ1-1, with TRBD1 matching over 7 bases. Per germline, CDR1 SNHLY and CDR2 FYNNEI. There are 13 residues in the CDR3. The ends lost 7 bases at V and 6 bases at J; junction bases unmatched: 8. The CDR3 DNA reads as TGTGCCAGCACGGTGAAGGGGGCCGCTGAAGCTTTCTTT. Translated, it gives CASTVKGAAEAFF.

The chain carries TRBV4-3 and TRBJ2-2, with a weak D call TRBD2 (5 bases). The length of the CDR3 is 14 residues. The V gene's germline CDR1 is LGHNA and CDR2 YSLEER. The V and J ends lost 2 bases and 1 base respectively, with 5 bases between them. The CDR3 region is CASSQRENTGELFF. The CDR3 nucleotides read TGCGCCAGCAGCCAACGGGAGAACACCGGGGAGCTGTTTTTT.

This clone was seen only a few times. This chain joins TRBV9 and TRBJ2-5; the D call may be TRBD1 or TRBD2 (5 bases each). The V end lost 3 bases, the J end lost 2 bases, and 14 bases lay between the germline ends. CDR3 length: 15 residues. The germline gives CDR1 SGDLS, CDR2 YYNGEE. The CDR3 loop reads CASSARDLNQETQYF. The CDR3 bases are TGTGCCAGCAGCGCCAGGGACCTAAATCAAGAGACCCAGTACTTC.

The V and J genes are TRBV18 and TRBJ1-6, with TRBD1 identical over 7 bases. After removal of 3 bases from V and 6 bases from J, the junction contained 5 bases not matched to a gene. Germline values: CDR1 KGHSH, CDR2 LQKENI. The CDR3 consists of 15 residues. The CDR3 sequence: CASSPTGSSNSPLHF. The CDR3 nucleotides read TGTGCCAGCTCACCGACAGGGTCTAGTAATTCACCCCTCCACTTT.

This clone was seen only once. The CDR3 DNA reads TGTGCCAGCAGCTTAGATATGAGTAATCTCGAAAATCAGCCCCAGCATTTT. Translating gives CASSLDMSNLENQPQHF. J is TRBJ1-5 and V is TRBV7-8; D gene uncertain. CDR1 SGHVS and CDR2 FQNEAQ come from the germline V gene. This CDR3 comprises 17 residues. V gave up 1 base and J gave up 4 bases, with 17 bases separating them. The variable domain in full, with the rest retrieved from reference TRBV7-8 and TRBJ1-5, is GAGVSQSPRYKVAKRGQDVALRCDPISGHVSLFWYQQALGQGPEFLTYFQNEAQLDKSGLPSDRFFAERPEGSVSTLKIQRTQQEDSAVYLCASSLDMSNLENQPQHFGDGTRLSIL.